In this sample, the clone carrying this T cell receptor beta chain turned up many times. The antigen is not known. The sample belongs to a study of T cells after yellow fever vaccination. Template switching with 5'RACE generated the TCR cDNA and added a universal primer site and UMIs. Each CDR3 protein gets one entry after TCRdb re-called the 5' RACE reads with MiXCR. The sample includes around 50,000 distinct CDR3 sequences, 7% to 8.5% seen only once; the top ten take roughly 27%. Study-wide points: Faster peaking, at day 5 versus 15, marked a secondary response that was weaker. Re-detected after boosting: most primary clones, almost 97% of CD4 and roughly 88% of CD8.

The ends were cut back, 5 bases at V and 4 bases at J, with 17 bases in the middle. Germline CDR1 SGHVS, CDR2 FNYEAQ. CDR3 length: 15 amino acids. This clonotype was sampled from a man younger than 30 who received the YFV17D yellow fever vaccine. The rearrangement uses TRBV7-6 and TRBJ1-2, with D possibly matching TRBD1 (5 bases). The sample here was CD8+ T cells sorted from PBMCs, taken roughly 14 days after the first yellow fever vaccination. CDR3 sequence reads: CASSPKGEFLYGYTF. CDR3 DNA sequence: TGTGCCAGCAGCCCAAAAGGGGAGTTCCTCTATGGCTACACCTTC.